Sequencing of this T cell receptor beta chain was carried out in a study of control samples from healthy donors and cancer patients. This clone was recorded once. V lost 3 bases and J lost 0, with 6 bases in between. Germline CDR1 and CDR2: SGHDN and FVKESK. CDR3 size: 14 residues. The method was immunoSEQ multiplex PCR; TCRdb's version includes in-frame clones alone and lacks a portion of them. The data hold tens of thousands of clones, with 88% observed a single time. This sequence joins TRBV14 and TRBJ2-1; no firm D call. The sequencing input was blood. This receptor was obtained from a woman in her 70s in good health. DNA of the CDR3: TGTGCCAGCAGCCAGCGAGTCTCCTACAATGAGCAGTTCTTC. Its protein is CASSQRVSYNEQFF. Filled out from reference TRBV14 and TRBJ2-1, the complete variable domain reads EAGVTQFPSHSVIEKGQTVTLRCDPISGHDNLYWYRRVMGKEIKFLLHFVKESKQDESGMPNNRFLAERTGGTYSTLKVQPAELEDSGVYFCASSQRVSYNEQFFGPGTRLTVL.